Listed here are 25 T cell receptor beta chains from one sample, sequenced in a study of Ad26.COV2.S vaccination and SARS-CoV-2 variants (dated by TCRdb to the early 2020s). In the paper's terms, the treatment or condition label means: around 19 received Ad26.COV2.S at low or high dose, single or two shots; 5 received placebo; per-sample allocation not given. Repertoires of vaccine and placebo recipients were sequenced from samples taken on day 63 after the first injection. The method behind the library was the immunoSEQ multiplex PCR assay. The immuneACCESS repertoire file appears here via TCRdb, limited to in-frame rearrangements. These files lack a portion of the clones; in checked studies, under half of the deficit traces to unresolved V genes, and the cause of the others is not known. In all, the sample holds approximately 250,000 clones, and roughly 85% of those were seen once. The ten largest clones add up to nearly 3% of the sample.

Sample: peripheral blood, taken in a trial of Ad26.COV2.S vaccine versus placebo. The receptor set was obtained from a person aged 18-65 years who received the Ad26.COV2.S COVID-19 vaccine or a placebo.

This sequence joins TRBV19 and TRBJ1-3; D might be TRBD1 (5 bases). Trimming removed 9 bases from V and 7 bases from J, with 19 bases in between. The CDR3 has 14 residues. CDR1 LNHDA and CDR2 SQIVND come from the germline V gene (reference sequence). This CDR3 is CARTGRQLPNTIYF. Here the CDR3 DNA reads TGTGCCAGAACCGGTCGACAGCTACCCAACACCATATATTTT.

CDR3 sequence: CASSQFPGTGDYGYTF. Written as DNA, the CDR3 is TGTGCCAGCAGCCAATTCCCCGGGACAGGGGACTATGGCTACACCTTC. The genes are TRBV4-2 and TRBJ1-2; the match to TRBD1 covers 10 bases. Looked up from germline, CDR1 is LGHNA and CDR2 is YNFKEQ. V gave up 2 bases and J gave up 3 bases; unmatched junction bases: 6. The CDR3 runs to 16 residues.

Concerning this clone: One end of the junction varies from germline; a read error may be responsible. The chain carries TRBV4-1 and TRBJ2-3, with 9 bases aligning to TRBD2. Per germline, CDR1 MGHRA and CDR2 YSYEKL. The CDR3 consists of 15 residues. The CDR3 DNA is TGCGCCAGCAGCCAAGTCGGGACTAGCACCGATACGCAGTATTTT. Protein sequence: CASSQVGTSTDTQYF.

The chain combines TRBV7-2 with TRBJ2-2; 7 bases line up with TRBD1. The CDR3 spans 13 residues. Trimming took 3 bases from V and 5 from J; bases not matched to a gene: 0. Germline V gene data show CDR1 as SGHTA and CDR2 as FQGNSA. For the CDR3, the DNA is TGTGCCAGCAGCTTGGGACAGACCGGGGAGCTGTTTTTT. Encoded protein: CASSLGQTGELFF.

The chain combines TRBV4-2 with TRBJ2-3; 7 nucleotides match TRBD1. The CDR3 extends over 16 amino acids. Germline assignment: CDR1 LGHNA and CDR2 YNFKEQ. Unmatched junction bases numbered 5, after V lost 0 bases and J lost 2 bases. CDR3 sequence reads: CASSQDPGQLTDTQYF. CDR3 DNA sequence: TGTGCCAGCAGCCAAGATCCGGGACAGCTCACAGATACGCAGTATTTT.

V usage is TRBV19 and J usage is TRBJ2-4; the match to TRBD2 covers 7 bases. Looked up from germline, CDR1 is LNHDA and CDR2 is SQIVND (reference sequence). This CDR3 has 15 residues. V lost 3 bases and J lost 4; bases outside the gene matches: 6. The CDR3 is CASSIRQGGKNIQYF. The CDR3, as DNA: TGTGCCAGTAGTATTAGGCAGGGAGGGAAAAACATTCAGTACTTC. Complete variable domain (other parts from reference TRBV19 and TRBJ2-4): DGGITQSPKYLFRKEGQNVTLSCEQNLNHDAMYWYRQDPGQGLRLIYYSQIVNDFQKGDIAEGYSVSREKKESFPLTVTSAQKNPTAFYLCASSIRQGGKNIQYFGAGTRLSVL.

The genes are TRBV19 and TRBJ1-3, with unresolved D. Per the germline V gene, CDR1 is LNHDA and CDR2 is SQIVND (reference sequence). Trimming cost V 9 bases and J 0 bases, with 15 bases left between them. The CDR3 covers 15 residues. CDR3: CASTAVASSGNTIYF. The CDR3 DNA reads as TGTGCCAGCACTGCGGTGGCCAGCTCTGGAAACACCATATATTTT.

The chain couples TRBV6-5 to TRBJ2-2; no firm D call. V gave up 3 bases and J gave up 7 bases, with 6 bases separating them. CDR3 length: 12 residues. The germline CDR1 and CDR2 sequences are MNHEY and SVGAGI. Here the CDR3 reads CASSYQLGELFF. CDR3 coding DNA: TGTGCCAGCAGTTATCAACTCGGGGAGCTGTTTTTT.

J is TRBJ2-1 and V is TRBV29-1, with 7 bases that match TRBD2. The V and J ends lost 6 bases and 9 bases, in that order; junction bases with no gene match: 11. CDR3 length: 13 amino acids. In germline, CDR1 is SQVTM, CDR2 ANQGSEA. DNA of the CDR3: TGCAGCGTCAGGACTAGGCGGGGCAGTGAGCAGTTCTTC. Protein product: CSVRTRRGSEQFF.

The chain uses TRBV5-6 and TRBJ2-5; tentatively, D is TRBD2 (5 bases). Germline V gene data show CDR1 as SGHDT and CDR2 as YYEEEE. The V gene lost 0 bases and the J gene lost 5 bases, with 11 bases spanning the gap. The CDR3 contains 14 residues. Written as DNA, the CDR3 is TGTGCCAGCAGCTTGGCAGTGGGCGGGGAGACCCAGTACTTC. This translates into CASSLAVGGETQYF.

CDR3 sequence: CASSQEGTGLYNEQFF. In DNA form, the CDR3 reads TGCGCCAGCAGCCAAGAGGGGACAGGGCTTTACAATGAGCAGTTCTTC. The rearrangement joins TRBV4-3 to TRBJ2-1; 9 bases line up with TRBD1. V lost 0 bases, J lost 4 bases, and 4 bases stayed unmatched. CDR1 is LGHNA, CDR2 YSLEER, per germline. The CDR3 extends over 16 amino acids.

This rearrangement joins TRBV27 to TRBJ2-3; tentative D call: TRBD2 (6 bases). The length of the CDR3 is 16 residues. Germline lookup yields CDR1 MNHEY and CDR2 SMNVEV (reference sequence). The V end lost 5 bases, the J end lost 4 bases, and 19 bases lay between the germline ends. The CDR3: CASSELTHGGADTQYF. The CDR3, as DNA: TGTGCCAGCAGTGAACTTACCCACGGAGGGGCAGATACGCAGTATTTT.

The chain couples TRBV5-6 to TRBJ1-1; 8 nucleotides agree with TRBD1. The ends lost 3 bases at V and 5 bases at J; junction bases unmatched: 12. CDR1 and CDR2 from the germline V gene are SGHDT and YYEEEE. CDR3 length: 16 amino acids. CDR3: CASSSLYRGRKTEAFF. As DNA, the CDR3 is TGTGCCAGCAGCTCTTTATACAGGGGGAGGAAAACTGAAGCTTTCTTT.

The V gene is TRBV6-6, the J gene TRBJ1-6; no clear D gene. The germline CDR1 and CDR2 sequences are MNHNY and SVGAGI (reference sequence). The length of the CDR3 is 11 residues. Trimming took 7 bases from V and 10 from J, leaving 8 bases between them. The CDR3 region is CASMASSPLHF. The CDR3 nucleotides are TGTGCCAGCATGGCGTCATCACCCCTCCACTTT.

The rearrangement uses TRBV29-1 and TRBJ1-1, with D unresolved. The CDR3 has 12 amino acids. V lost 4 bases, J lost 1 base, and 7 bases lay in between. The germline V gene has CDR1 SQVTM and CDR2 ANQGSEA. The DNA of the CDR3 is TGCAGCGTTGCTCACGGGAACACTGAAGCTTTCTTT. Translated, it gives CSVAHGNTEAFF.

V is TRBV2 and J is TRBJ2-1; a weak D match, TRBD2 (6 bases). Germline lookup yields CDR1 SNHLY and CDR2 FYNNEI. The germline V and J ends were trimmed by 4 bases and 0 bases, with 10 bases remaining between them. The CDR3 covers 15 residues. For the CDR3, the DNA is TGTGCCAGCAGTGTGGGTAGCGGCTCCTACAATGAGCAGTTCTTC. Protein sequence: CASSVGSGSYNEQFF.

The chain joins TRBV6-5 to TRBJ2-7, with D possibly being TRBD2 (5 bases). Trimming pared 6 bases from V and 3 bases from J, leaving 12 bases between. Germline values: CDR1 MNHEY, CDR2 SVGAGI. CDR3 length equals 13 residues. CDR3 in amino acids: CASSLRENYEQYV. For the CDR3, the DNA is TGTGCCAGCAGCCTCCGGGAAAACTACGAGCAGTACGTC.

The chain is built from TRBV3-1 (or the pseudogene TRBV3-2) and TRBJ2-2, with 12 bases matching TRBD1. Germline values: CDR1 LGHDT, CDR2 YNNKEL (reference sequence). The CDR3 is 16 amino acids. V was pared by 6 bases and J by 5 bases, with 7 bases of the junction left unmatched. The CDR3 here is CASRPPGQGATGELFF. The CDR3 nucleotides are TGTGCCAGCAGACCACCGGGACAGGGGGCAACCGGGGAGCTGTTTTTT.

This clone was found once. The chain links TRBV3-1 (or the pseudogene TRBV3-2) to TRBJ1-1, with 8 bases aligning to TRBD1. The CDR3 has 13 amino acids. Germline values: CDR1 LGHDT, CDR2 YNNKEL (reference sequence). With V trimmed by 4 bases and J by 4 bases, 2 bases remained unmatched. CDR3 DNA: TGTGCCAGCAGCCCAGGGGGCGGCACTGAAGCTTTCTTT. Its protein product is CASSPGGGTEAFF.

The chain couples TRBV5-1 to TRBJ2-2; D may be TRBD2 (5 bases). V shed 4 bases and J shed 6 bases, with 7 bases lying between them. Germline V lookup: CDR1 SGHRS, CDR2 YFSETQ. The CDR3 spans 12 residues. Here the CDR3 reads CASSPGAGELFF. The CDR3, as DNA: TGCGCCAGCAGCCCCGGGGCCGGGGAGCTGTTTTTT.

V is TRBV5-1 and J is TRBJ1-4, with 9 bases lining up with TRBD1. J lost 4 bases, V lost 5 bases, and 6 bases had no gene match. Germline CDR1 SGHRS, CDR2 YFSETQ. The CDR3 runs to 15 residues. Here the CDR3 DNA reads TGCGCCAGCAGTTATGGACAGGGGAGTAATGAAAAACTGTTTTTT. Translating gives CASSYGQGSNEKLFF. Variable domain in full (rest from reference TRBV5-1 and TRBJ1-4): KAGVTQTPRYLIKTRGQQVTLSCSPISGHRSVSWYQQTPGQGLQFLFEYFSETQRNKGNFPGRFSGRQFSNSRSEMNVSTLELGDSALYLCASSYGQGSNEKLFFGSGTQLSVL.

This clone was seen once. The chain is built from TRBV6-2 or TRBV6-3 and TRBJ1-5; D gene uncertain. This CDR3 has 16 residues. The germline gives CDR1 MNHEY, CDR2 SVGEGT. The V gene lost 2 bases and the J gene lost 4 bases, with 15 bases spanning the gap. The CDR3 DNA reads TGTGCCAGCAGTTACCGCGGTCTACGATTAAATCAGCCCCAGCATTTT. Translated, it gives CASSYRGLRLNQPQHF.

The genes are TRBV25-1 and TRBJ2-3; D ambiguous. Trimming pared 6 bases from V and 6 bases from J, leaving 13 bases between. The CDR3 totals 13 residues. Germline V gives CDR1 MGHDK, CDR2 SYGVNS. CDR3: CASRPGVVDTQYF. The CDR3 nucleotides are TGTGCCAGCAGGCCCGGTGTGGTGGATACGCAGTATTTT.

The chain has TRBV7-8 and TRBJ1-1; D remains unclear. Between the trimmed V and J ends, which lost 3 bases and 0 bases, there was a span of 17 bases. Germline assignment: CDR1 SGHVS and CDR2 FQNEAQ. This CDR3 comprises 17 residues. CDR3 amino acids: CASSFRGPNAMNTEAFF. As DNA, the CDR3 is TGTGCCAGCAGCTTTAGAGGCCCGAATGCAATGAACACTGAAGCTTTCTTT.

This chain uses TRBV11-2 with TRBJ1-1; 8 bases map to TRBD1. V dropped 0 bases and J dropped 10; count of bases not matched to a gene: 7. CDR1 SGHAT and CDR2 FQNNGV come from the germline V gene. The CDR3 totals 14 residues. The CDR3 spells CASSLEIQGASAFF. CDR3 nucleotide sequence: TGTGCCAGCAGCTTAGAGATTCAGGGGGCATCAGCTTTCTTT.